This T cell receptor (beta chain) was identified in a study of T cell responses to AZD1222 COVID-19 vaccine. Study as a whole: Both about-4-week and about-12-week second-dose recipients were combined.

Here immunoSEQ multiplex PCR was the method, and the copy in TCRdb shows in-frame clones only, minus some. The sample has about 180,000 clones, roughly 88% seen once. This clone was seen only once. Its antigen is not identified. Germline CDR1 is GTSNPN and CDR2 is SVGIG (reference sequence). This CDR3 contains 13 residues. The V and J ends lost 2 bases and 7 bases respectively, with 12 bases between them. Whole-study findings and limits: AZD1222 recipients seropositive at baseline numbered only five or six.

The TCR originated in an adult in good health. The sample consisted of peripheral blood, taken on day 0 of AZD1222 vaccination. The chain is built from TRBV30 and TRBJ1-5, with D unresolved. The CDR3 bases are TGTGCCTGGAGTTACCTGAGGGAACAGCCCCAGCATTTT. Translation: CAWSYLREQPQHF. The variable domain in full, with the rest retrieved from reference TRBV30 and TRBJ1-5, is SQTIHQWPATLVQPVGSPLSLECTVEGTSNPNLYWYRQAAGRGLQLLFYSVGIGQISSEVPQNLSASRPQDRQFILSSKKLLLSDSGFYLCAWSYLREQPQHFGDGTRLSIL.